Presented here are 32 T cell receptor beta chains from one specimen sequenced in a study of blood T cell repertoires in COVID-19. Data came from immunoSEQ multiplex PCR; TCRdb stores just in-frame clones and leaves some out. Of 95,000 to 110,000 clones listed, 70% to 90% are singletons. Sample: peripheral blood. These receptors all stem from a man in his fifties in a cohort sampled during active COVID-19.

The V call is TRBV6-5, the J call TRBJ2-2, with D possibly TRBD1 on 6 matching bases. The V gene's germline CDR1 is MNHEY and CDR2 SVGAGI. Trimming removed 4 bases at V and 6 bases at J, with 9 bases between. The length of the CDR3 is 13 residues. The CDR3 here is CASSSQGPGELFF. The CDR3 coding sequence is TGTGCCAGCAGTTCTCAGGGGCCCGGGGAGCTGTTTTTT.

This clone was picked up a small number of times. The chain carries TRBV11-1 and TRBJ1-6, with unresolved D. Trimming took off 5 bases at V and 7 bases at J, with 12 bases between the two ends. Germline V lookup: CDR1 SGHAT, CDR2 FQDESV (reference sequence). The CDR3 has 14 residues. CDR3 coding DNA: TGTGCCAGCAGCCGGGAGGCCCAGAATTCACCCCTCCACTTT. Its translation: CASSREAQNSPLHF.

This clone was counted once. This rearrangement joins TRBV10-2 to TRBJ2-7; 9 bases map to TRBD1. Germline CDR1 reads WSHSY; CDR2 reads SAAADI. Trimming removed 3 bases from V and 5 bases from J; junction bases left unmatched: 5. The CDR3 has 14 residues. CDR3 residues: CASSDWTGDDEQYF. The CDR3, as DNA: TGCGCCAGCAGTGATTGGACAGGGGACGACGAGCAGTACTTC.

V usage is TRBV25-1 and J usage is TRBJ2-5; tentative D call: TRBD1 (7 bases). Germline CDR1 MGHDK, CDR2 SYGVNS. V lost 6 bases to trimming and J lost 5 bases, with 25 bases between them. CDR3 length: 17 residues. CDR3 DNA: TGTGCCAGCAGCGGGGGACAGCTCGTTGATTTGGGGGAGACCCAGTACTTC. Translating it yields CASSGGQLVDLGETQYF.

The chain employs TRBV5-1 and TRBJ2-6, with TRBD1 identical over 11 bases. Trimming at V came to 4 bases and at J to 0 bases, leaving 6 bases not matched to a gene. Germline lookup yields CDR1 SGHRS and CDR2 YFSETQ. The CDR3 has 18 amino acids. This CDR3 is CASSTGQGATSGANVLTF. The CDR3 DNA reads TGCGCCAGCAGCACTGGACAGGGGGCAACCTCTGGGGCCAACGTCCTGACTTTC.

The chain links TRBV10-3 to TRBJ1-1; tentative D call: TRBD1 (6 bases). V lost 0 bases and J 0 bases, leaving 11 bases between the germline ends. The germline V gene encodes CDR1 ENHRY and CDR2 SYGVKD. This CDR3 contains 16 residues. The CDR3: CAISESSGHMNTEAFF. CDR3 in DNA: TGTGCCATCAGTGAGTCATCGGGACACATGAACACTGAAGCTTTCTTT.

The chain carries TRBV28 and TRBJ2-2; 9 bases fit TRBD1. This CDR3 spans 15 amino acids. The trim removed 4 bases at V and 7 bases at J, leaving 7 bases unmatched. CDR1 is MDHEN, CDR2 SYDVKM, per germline. CDR3 in DNA: TGTGCCAGCAGTTCCGCCGGGACAGGGAGCGGGGAGCTGTTTTTT. Residues: CASSSAGTGSGELFF.

The rearrangement uses TRBV27 and TRBJ1-6; TRBD1 matches 7 bases. J was trimmed by 0 bases and V by 6 bases; bases with no gene match: 5. The germline V gene has CDR1 MNHEY and CDR2 SMNVEV (reference sequence). The CDR3 has 16 amino acids. CDR3 sequence (DNA): TGTGCCAGCAGGCCGACAGGGAGCTCCTATAATTCACCCCTCCACTTT. Translation gives CASRPTGSSYNSPLHF.

The chain carries TRBV12-3 or TRBV12-4 and TRBJ1-1, with D perhaps matching TRBD1 (6 bases). The CDR3 runs to 13 residues. The V gene lost 6 bases and the J gene lost 7 bases, with 15 bases spanning the gap. The CDR3 region has the DNA TGTGCCAGCAGAATAGTCGGACAGTTTGAAGCTTTCTTT. It codes for CASRIVGQFEAFF.

The chain links TRBV6-5 to TRBJ2-7, with a weak D call TRBD2 (5 bases). V shed 6 bases and J shed 0 bases, with 12 bases lying between them. The CDR3 loop spans 14 amino acids. Germline V lookup: CDR1 MNHEY, CDR2 SVGAGI. CDR3 bases: TGTGCCAGCAGCCCCCACCGGGGCTCCTACGAGCAGTACGTC. Its protein product is CASSPHRGSYEQYV.

V gene TRBV7-9 combines with J gene TRBJ2-5; 8 bases align to TRBD2. V shed 7 bases and J 4 bases; nucleotides not matched to a gene: 8. The germline CDR1 and CDR2 sequences are SEHNR and FQNEAQ (reference sequence). The CDR3 loop spans 14 amino acids. This CDR3 reads CASNTRTSTETQYF. The CDR3 DNA is TGTGCCAGCAACACTCGGACTAGCACAGAGACCCAGTACTTC.

The V call is TRBV7-6, the J call TRBJ2-5, with a tentative D call TRBD2 (5 bases). Germline CDR1 SGHVS, CDR2 FNYEAQ. This CDR3 region has 13 residues. Trimming cost V 1 base and J 7 bases, with 10 bases left between them. CDR3 sequence (DNA): TGTGCCAGCAGCTTAGAGGACTTAGGGACCCAGTACTTC. As protein: CASSLEDLGTQYF.

The rearrangement joins TRBV10-2 to TRBJ2-7; maybe TRBD1 (6 bases). Germline V CDR1 and CDR2: WSHSY, SAAADI. This CDR3 contains 12 residues. Trimming shortened V by 8 bases and J by 4 bases, and 12 bases separated the two germline ends. CDR3 sequence (DNA): TGCGCCAGCCGGGACACAATATACGAGCAGTACGTC. Translating gives CASRDTIYEQYV.

The chain uses TRBV3-1 (or the pseudogene TRBV3-2) and TRBJ2-1; D might be TRBD2 (6 bases). This CDR3 has 18 residues. CDR1 and CDR2 (germline): LGHDT, YNNKEL (reference sequence). Trimming shortened V by 0 bases and J by 1 base, and 16 bases separated the two germline ends. The CDR3: CASSQDRTSQPSYNEQFF. In DNA, the CDR3 is TGTGCCAGCAGCCAAGATAGAACTAGCCAGCCGTCCTACAATGAGCAGTTCTTC.

This clone was counted a single time. The gene calls are TRBV2 and TRBJ2-1; TRBD1 agrees at 7 bases. The CDR3 runs to 13 residues. Looked up from germline, CDR1 is SNHLY and CDR2 is FYNNEI. The V segment lost 6 bases and the J segment 9 bases; nucleotides outside the gene matches: 8. DNA for the CDR3: TGTGCCAGCAGGGGGGACAGCCAGGGTGAGCAGTTCTTC. Translating it yields CASRGDSQGEQFF. Using reference TRBV2 and TRBJ2-1 for the parts outside the CDR3, the full variable domain is EPEVTQTPSHQVTQMGQEVILRCVPISNHLYFYWYRQILGQKVEFLVSFYNNEISEKSEIFDDQFSVERPDGSNFTLKIRSTKLEDSAMYFCASRGDSQGEQFFGPGTRLTVL.

V is TRBV6-5 and J is TRBJ2-5; a possible D gene is TRBD1 (6 bases). Germline-derived CDR1 and CDR2 are MNHEY and SVGAGI. V dropped 6 bases and J dropped 4 bases, with 12 bases sitting between them. The CDR3 runs 13 residues. CDR3 loop: CASRLGGPETQYF. For the CDR3, the DNA is TGTGCCAGCAGACTAGGGGGTCCAGAGACCCAGTACTTC.

The rearrangement links TRBV24-1 to TRBJ2-2; D remains unclear. V was cut by 4 bases and J by 0 bases, with 5 bases left in between. The germline V gene has CDR1 KGHDR and CDR2 SFDVKD. The CDR3 covers 14 residues. The CDR3 is CATSELANTGELFF. The CDR3 bases are TGTGCCACCAGTGAGCTAGCGAACACCGGGGAGCTGTTTTTT.

This chain links TRBV9 with TRBJ1-1; D possibly corresponds to TRBD1 (5 bases). Deletions cut 4 bases from V and 3 bases from J, with 10 bases between. The CDR3 length is 13 residues. Germline CDR1 and CDR2: SGDLS and YYNGEE. The CDR3 protein is CASSLAGDTEAFF. Written as DNA, the CDR3 is TGTGCCAGCAGCCTAGCGGGGGACACTGAAGCTTTCTTT.

The genes are TRBV5-4 and TRBJ2-1; 13 nucleotides align to TRBD2. With V trimmed by 4 bases and J by 6 bases, 4 bases remained unmatched. CDR3 length equals 15 residues. Germline V gives CDR1 SGHNT, CDR2 YYREEE (reference sequence). This CDR3 reads CASSPGLAGLNEQFF. The CDR3 bases are TGTGCCAGCAGCCCGGGACTAGCGGGGCTCAATGAGCAGTTCTTC.

The chain employs TRBV27 and TRBJ1-6; no definite D call. Germline CDR1 MNHEY, CDR2 SMNVEV (reference sequence). CDR3 size: 15 residues. Trimming pared 8 bases from V and 2 bases from J, leaving 13 bases between. In nucleotides, the CDR3 is TGTGCCAGCCGAGGGCGGGCCGCCTATAATTCACCCCTCCACTTT. It specifies CASRGRAAYNSPLHF.

The chain recombines TRBV10-2 with TRBJ2-2; TRBD1 matches 7 bases. V was clipped by 4 bases and J by 5 bases; unmatched bases: 7. Germline CDR1 WSHSY, CDR2 SAAADI. The CDR3 sequence is 15 residues long. CDR3: CASSVLTGETGELFF. CDR3 DNA sequence: TGCGCCAGCAGTGTCCTAACAGGGGAAACCGGGGAGCTGTTTTTT.

The rearrangement links TRBV7-2 to TRBJ2-7; 7 bases match TRBD1. Losses at the gene ends were 5 bases for V and 1 base for J; bases not matched to a gene: 8. Germline V lookup: CDR1 SGHTA, CDR2 FQGNSA. CDR3 length equals 15 residues. In DNA form, the CDR3 reads TGTGCCAGCAGCGCCCGGGACAGCTCTTCCTACGAGCAGTACTTC. Its protein product is CASSARDSSSYEQYF.

The rearrangement links TRBV10-3 to TRBJ1-2; 9 nucleotides align to TRBD1. This CDR3 region has 15 residues. Germline V gene lookup returns CDR1 ENHRY and CDR2 SYGVKD. The trim removed 4 bases at V and 3 bases at J, leaving 6 bases unmatched. DNA for the CDR3: TGTGCCATCAGTGGGACAGGGGAGGAAGACTATGGCTACACCTTC. It is translated as CAISGTGEEDYGYTF.

This chain links TRBV12-3 or TRBV12-4 with TRBJ1-1; D not resolved. The CDR3 is made up of 12 amino acids. V lost 7 bases and J lost 1, with 7 bases in between. The CDR3 nucleotides are TGTGCCAGCAACCCGCGGAACACTGAAGCTTTCTTT. Translating gives CASNPRNTEAFF.

The chain uses TRBV6-5 and TRBJ2-1, with TRBD1 as a possible D gene (5 bases). The length of the CDR3 is 16 residues. The V end lost 1 base, the J end lost 2 bases, and 12 bases lay between the germline ends. In germline, CDR1 is MNHEY, CDR2 SVGAGI. CDR3 nucleotide sequence: TGTGCCAGCAGTTACTTAAGGGGTGGGACCTACAATGAGCAGTTCTTC. Amino acid sequence: CASSYLRGGTYNEQFF.

The chain employs TRBV6-6 and TRBJ2-5; D possibly corresponds to TRBD2 (5 bases). Trimming pared 6 bases from V and 5 bases from J, leaving 13 bases between. The germline CDR1 and CDR2 sequences are MNHNY and SVGAGI (reference sequence). This CDR3 spans 13 amino acids. This CDR3 reads CASRRPSGETQYF. The CDR3 DNA reads TGTGCCAGCAGACGTCCCTCGGGGGAGACCCAGTACTTC.

The chain uses TRBV5-5 and TRBJ1-4; perhaps TRBD1 as D (5 bases). V lost 3 bases, J lost 8 bases, and 8 bases lay in between. Germline CDR1 SGHKS, CDR2 YYEKEE (reference sequence). This CDR3 is built from 12 residues. CDR3 protein: CASSWRGEKLFF. The DNA of the CDR3 is TGTGCCAGCAGCTGGAGGGGCGAAAAACTGTTTTTT.

The chain is built from TRBV7-2 and TRBJ2-7, with 7 bases identical to TRBD1. The CDR3 is made up of 14 amino acids. In germline, CDR1 is SGHTA, CDR2 FQGNSA. V lost 1 base and J lost 2; bases outside the gene matches: 2. The CDR3 sequence is CASSLEGAPYEQYF. CDR3 bases: TGTGCCAGCAGCTTAGAGGGGGCCCCCTACGAGCAGTACTTC.

The J gene is TRBJ2-5, the V gene TRBV14; the D gene is possibly TRBD2 (6 bases). From germline, CDR1 is SGHDN and CDR2 FVKESK. CDR3 size: 14 residues. V lost 4 bases and J 3 bases, leaving 12 bases between the germline ends. CDR3 DNA sequence: TGTGCCAGCAGCCCTGGCGGAGGGGAAGAGACCCAGTACTTC. This encodes CASSPGGGEETQYF.

The chain employs TRBV23-1 and TRBJ2-1; D is ambiguous. TRBV23-1 is given ORF status, its function remaining uncertain. The CDR3 runs 15 residues. V lost 2 bases, J lost 3 bases, and 11 bases lay in between. The CDR3 here is CASSQISQNYNEQFF. The CDR3 coding sequence is TGCGCCAGCAGTCAAATATCCCAGAACTACAATGAGCAGTTCTTC.

This clone was counted a single time. The chain uses TRBV3-1 (or the pseudogene TRBV3-2) and TRBJ2-2; D might be TRBD2 (8 bases). The germline V gene has CDR1 LGHDT and CDR2 YNNKEL (reference sequence). CDR3 length: 18 residues. Trimming removed 4 bases at V and 4 bases at J, with 22 bases between. This chain's CDR3 is CASSPGGDSPWGTGELFF. CDR3 nucleotide sequence: TGTGCCAGCAGCCCCGGGGGGGACAGCCCTTGGGGCACCGGGGAGCTGTTTTTT.

A few counts support this clone. The chain couples TRBV13 to TRBJ1-5; D is perhaps TRBD1 (5 bases). Germline V gene data show CDR1 as PRHDT and CDR2 as FYEKMQ (reference sequence). This CDR3 contains 14 residues. The ends were cut back, 0 bases at V and 6 bases at J, with 9 bases in the middle. DNA of the CDR3: TGTGCCAGCAGCTTAGGCAGGGTCGGTCAGCCCCAGCATTTT. Residues: CASSLGRVGQPQHF.